This T cell receptor beta chain was observed in a study of EBV T-cell therapy then PD-1 blockade in nasopharyngeal carcinoma. Clones were read by immunoSEQ multiplex PCR, and TCRdb kept only the in-frame ones, dropping some. The data show around 22,000 clones, approximately 80% seen once. Notes on this clone: Its antigen remains unidentified.

Per the germline V gene, CDR1 is LGHNA and CDR2 is YSLEER. CDR3 length equals 13 residues. Trimming took off 4 bases at V and 6 bases at J, with 7 bases between the two ends. As for treatment: AdE1-LMPpoly-expanded autologous EBV-specific T-cell therapy followed by anti-PD-1 nivolumab. The gene calls are TRBV4-3 and TRBJ1-6; D is unclear. The TCR comes from a man aged 40-49 years with nasopharyngeal carcinoma. The source was CD8+ T cells from blood, collected at day -245 from a patient whose treatment included autologous EBV-specific T cells and nivolumab. The CDR3 is CASSRVFNSPLHF. The CDR3 bases are TGCGCCAGCAGCCGGGTCTTTAATTCACCCCTCCACTTT.